This TCR beta chain appears in the sequencing data of a study of OX40 agonist ivuxolimab in advanced cancers. Trimming removed 0 bases from V and 0 bases from J; junction bases left unmatched: 19. Germline V gives CDR1 MGHRA, CDR2 YSYEKL. The CDR3 is 22 residues long. Clones were read by immunoSEQ multiplex PCR, and TCRdb kept only the in-frame ones, dropping some. Of fewer than 85,000 clones listed, 86% are singletons. As regards this clone: Its specificity is not known.

Study conclusions and caveats: Clonal expansion in partial responders at 0.1-3.0 mg/kg ranked among the lowest. Relative to CD4+, CD8+ T cells held more expanded clones on average. CD4+ and CD8+ T cells in blood underwent clonal expansion by week 6 at 0.1 to 3.0 mg/kg. It was not determined which antigens were specifically recognized by the peripheral T cells that had undergone clonal expansion.

The sequencing here drew on CD4+ or CD8+ T cells sorted from blood, taken in a trial of the OX40 agonist ivuxolimab. This clonotype was obtained from an adult with an advanced solid tumor such as melanoma, head and neck, liver or kidney cancer. The chain uses TRBV4-1 and TRBJ1-3, with 8 nucleotides matching TRBD1. The CDR3 is CASSQDGGLIGDRLSSGNTIYF. CDR3 nucleotides: TGCGCCAGCAGCCAAGATGGTGGATTAATCGGGGACAGGCTTTCCTCTGGAAACACCATATATTTT.